This T cell receptor (beta chain) was documented in a study of T cells in Graves' hyperthyroidism and ophthalmopathy. Looking at the study overall: Peripheral blood draws took place at initial diagnosis, ahead of any treatment. Study results and limitations: Peripheral blood also featured most of the thyroid clonotypes expanded above 0.001. Ophthalmopathy and stable hyperthyroidism were told apart by a 13 V-J model.

Germline loops: CDR1 KGHSY, CDR2 FQNENV. The CDR3 length is 13 residues. The ends were cut back, 4 bases at V and 4 bases at J, with 7 bases in the middle. Worth noting for this clonotype: The antigen is undetermined.

RNA transcripts served as the template for amplifying TCR beta CDR3 regions. An initial round of RT-PCR targeting the TCR CDR3 relied on the HTBI primer set. TCRdb analysed the multiplex PCR reads with MiXCR anew, one entry per CDR3 protein. The sample gives about 400,000 distinct CDR3 sequences, 15% to 19% of which show up once; around 7.7% is in the top ten. The sample comprised blood. The sequence derives from a woman aged 18-35 years with Graves' hyperthyroidism. The gene calls are TRBV16 and TRBJ1-4, with D unresolved. CDR3 protein: CASSREVNEKLFF. As DNA, the CDR3 is TGTGCCAGCAGCCGCGAAGTTAATGAAAAACTGTTTTTT.